This is a list of T cell receptor beta chains from one sample in a study of OX40 agonist ivuxolimab in advanced cancers. Assay used: immunoSEQ multiplex PCR; TCRdb lists only in-frame clones, some missing. The sample holds about 50,000 clones; almost 90% are singletons and the top ten take approximately 7.2%. Material: CD4+ or CD8+ T cells sorted from blood, obtained in a trial of the OX40 agonist ivuxolimab. The origin of the receptors is an adult with an advanced solid tumor such as melanoma, head and neck, liver or kidney cancer. The CDR3 runs from the conserved cysteine through the conserved F or W. Fields, in order: CDR3 DNA, CDR3 protein, clone size, CDR3 length, D gene, V gene, J gene. The D gene is left open where the match is weak. Only some rows state a clone size, as once, few, many or a class for expanded clones.

TGTGCCAGCAACCAGCGAACAGATACGCAGTATTTT	CASNQRTDTQYF	-	12	-	TRBV2	TRBJ2-3
TGTGCCAGCAGCCCGAGGGAGACCCAGTACTTC	CASSPRETQYF	few	11	-	TRBV7-9	TRBJ2-5
TGTGCCAGCAGTTCATCGACAGGGGGGGCTCAGCCCCAGCATTTT	CASSSSTGGAQPQHF	once	15	TRBD1	TRBV6-6	TRBJ1-5
TGTGCCAGCAGCCAGGCCCAAGCGTACACTGAAGCTTTCTTT	CASSQAQAYTEAFF	few	14	-	TRBV14	TRBJ1-1
TGTGCCAGCAGCGGAGTGGGGACCAGCGGGGTTACTTACAATGAGCAGTTCTTC	CASSGVGTSGVTYNEQFF	once	18	TRBD2	TRBV6-4	TRBJ2-1
TGTGCCAGTAGTGTCGAAGTGATCAGCACCGGGGAGCTGTTTTTT	CASSVEVISTGELFF	-	15	-	TRBV19	TRBJ2-2
TGTGCCAGCAGGGACAGGTCCTACGAGCAGTACTTC	CASRDRSYEQYF	-	12	TRBD1	TRBV2	TRBJ2-7
TGTGCCAGCAGCTTTAGTTTTGGGGTAGGTCAGCCCCAGCATTTT	CASSFSFGVGQPQHF	-	15	-	TRBV11-2	TRBJ1-5
TGTGCCTGCCAGACAGGGTTAACTGAAGCTTTCTTT	CACQTGLTEAFF	-	12	TRBD1	TRBV19	TRBJ1-1
TGCGCCAGCAGTCAATCTCTTTTATTCACTGGTGAGACCCAGTACTTC	CASSQSLLFTGETQYF	-	16	-	TRBV23-1	TRBJ2-5
TGTGCCAGCAGCGCCGTACGGAACCTACAAGAGACCCAGTACTTC	CASSAVRNLQETQYF	-	15	-	TRBV11-3	TRBJ2-5
TGTGCCACCAGCAGGGACCCCGAGTCTGCAAGACGGGAGCAGTTCTTC	CATSRDPESARREQFF	-	16	-	TRBV15	TRBJ2-1
TGCGCCAGCAGCTTGGTAGGGGACGGGGAGCTGTTTTTT	CASSLVGDGELFF	few	13	-	TRBV5-1	TRBJ2-2
TGTGCCAGCAGCTTAGAAGTTTATGGCTACACCTTC	CASSLEVYGYTF	-	12	-	TRBV7-2	TRBJ1-2
TGTGCCAGCAGCACTGGGACATACAACACCGGGGAGCTGTTTTTT	CASSTGTYNTGELFF	once	15	-	TRBV5-5	TRBJ2-2
TGTGCCAGCAGTGTCCAGGGTTTGGGCTCCTATAATTCACCCCTCCACTTT	CASSVQGLGSYNSPLHF	-	17	-	TRBV6-1	TRBJ1-6
TGTGCCAGCAGTCCTCTAGCGGGAGGAGTTGTTGAGCAGTACTTC	CASSPLAGGVVEQYF	-	15	TRBD2	TRBV16	TRBJ2-7
TGTGCCAGCAGTGAGGCTAGCGGGATTTCCCAAGAGACCCAGTACTTC	CASSEASGISQETQYF	-	16	TRBD2	TRBV2	TRBJ2-5
TGTGCCAGCAGCTTCCGTTCGGGACAGGTAGTGTCGGAGTATTTT	CASSFRSGQVVSEYF	-	15	TRBD1	TRBV5-4	TRBJ2-3
TGCGCCAGCAGCACCGGGACAGGCAGAAATTCACCCCTCCACTTT	CASSTGTGRNSPLHF	-	15	TRBD1	TRBV5-1	TRBJ1-6
TGTGCCAGCAGGCAATGGCTAGGGGGGTTCGCAGATACGCAGTATTTT	CASRQWLGGFADTQYF	-	16	-	TRBV28	TRBJ2-3
TGTGCCAGCAGAAAAGATCAGGTCGGCGTGGCTTTCTTT	CASRKDQVGVAFF	-	13	-	TRBV7-3	TRBJ1-1
TGCAGCGTCTCGGGACCGCCGAACACTGAAGCTTTCTTT	CSVSGPPNTEAFF	-	13	-	TRBV29-1	TRBJ1-1
TGTGCCAGTAACAGGGCTAACTATGGCTACACCTTC	CASNRANYGYTF	-	12	-	TRBV19	TRBJ1-2
TGTGCCAGCAGTTGGGACAGGGGAGAGTATGGCTACACCTTC	CASSWDRGEYGYTF	-	14	TRBD1	TRBV6-1	TRBJ1-2
TGTGCCAGTAGTATAGAGGCAGGGGGGATGGAGCCCCAGCATTTT	CASSIEAGGMEPQHF	once	15	TRBD1	TRBV19	TRBJ1-5
TGTGCCAGCAGTGATACAGGCGTTAGCACCGGGGAGCTGTTTTTT	CASSDTGVSTGELFF	-	15	-	TRBV2	TRBJ2-2
TGCGCCAGCAGCTTGGCCCCTAGCGGGTACTACGAGCAGTACTTC	CASSLAPSGYYEQYF	-	15	TRBD2	TRBV5-1	TRBJ2-7
TGTGCCACCAGCAGAGAGGGGTTTGGCAATCAGCCCCAGCATTTT	CATSREGFGNQPQHF	-	15	-	TRBV15	TRBJ1-5
TGTGCCAGTAGTACCCAGGTGGGGACAGCCTATGGCTACACCTTC	CASSTQVGTAYGYTF	-	15	TRBD1	TRBV19	TRBJ1-2
TGTGCCAGCCTTTCGCAGCCAAACACCATATATTTT	CASLSQPNTIYF	-	12	-	TRBV18	TRBJ1-3
TGTGCTAGTGGTCCCACAGCAACCGGGGAGCTGTTTTTT	CASGPTATGELFF	-	13	-	TRBV12-5	TRBJ2-2
TGTGCCAGCAGTTGGACAGGGGAAGGCGAGCAGTACTTC	CASSWTGEGEQYF	-	13	TRBD1	TRBV27	TRBJ2-7
TGTGCCAGCAGCGCGGACAGGGGGGTGCAGTATTTT	CASSADRGVQYF	-	12	TRBD1	TRBV5-4	TRBJ2-3
TGTGCCTGCACCTTCGGGGGCTTCTCCCGGATATACACTGAAGCTTTCTTT	CACTFGGFSRIYTEAFF	-	17	-	TRBV30	TRBJ1-1
TGTGCCAGCAGCTTGGCCGGATGGACAGCCGTCTACGAGCAGTACTTC	CASSLAGWTAVYEQYF	-	16	-	TRBV5-6	TRBJ2-7
TGTGCCAGCAGCTTAGTAGTCCGACCGTCTAACTATGGCTACACCTTC	CASSLVVRPSNYGYTF	-	16	-	TRBV11-3	TRBJ1-2
TGTGCCAGCAGCTGGGACAGGGTTCGCAATGAGCAGTTCTTC	CASSWDRVRNEQFF	-	14	TRBD1	TRBV11-3	TRBJ2-1
TGTGCCAGTGCCCGACTTCCAGACACAGATACGCAGTATTTT	CASARLPDTDTQYF	-	14	-	TRBV19	TRBJ2-3
TGTGCCAGCAGCTTTGGGCTGTACAATGAGCAGTTCTTC	CASSFGLYNEQFF	-	13	-	TRBV5-4	TRBJ2-1
TGTGCCAGTCAACCTAGTGTCACTTACAGGGAGCAGTACTTC	CASQPSVTYREQYF	-	14	-	TRBV28	TRBJ2-7
TGCGCCAGCAGCGTCGGGGTGTACACAGATACGCAGTATTTT	CASSVGVYTDTQYF	-	14	-	TRBV5-1	TRBJ2-3
TGCGCCAGCAGCCAAGGTCTTTTCGGATTTCGGACCGGGGAGCTGTTTTTT	CASSQGLFGFRTGELFF	medium-sized	17	-	TRBV4-1	TRBJ2-2
TGTGCCAGCAGCTCGACGACCCCCCGGCCCTACGAGCAGTACTTC	CASSSTTPRPYEQYF	-	15	-	TRBV28	TRBJ2-7
TGTGCCAGCAGTGGGGCTAGCGGGAGATACGAGCAGTACTTC	CASSGASGRYEQYF	-	14	TRBD2	TRBV6-1	TRBJ2-7
TGCAGCGTCCCGAGGAGCGGGAGACCCGTCAACGGGCAGTTCTTC	CSVPRSGRPVNGQFF	-	15	TRBD2	TRBV29-1	TRBJ2-1
TGTGCCAGCAGTCCAAGACTAGCGGGGCCCGCGGGTCGGTATTTT	CASSPRLAGPAGRYF	-	15	TRBD2	TRBV28	TRBJ2-3
TGTGCCAGCAGTTTAAAACTTTTCAATGAGCAGTTCTTC	CASSLKLFNEQFF	-	13	-	TRBV27	TRBJ2-1
TGTGCCAGCAGCCAAGCCCGCGAGCAGTACTTC	CASSQAREQYF	-	11	-	TRBV4-2	TRBJ2-7
TGTGCCAGCAGTTCTCTAGCGGCCTCAGCCGGGGAGCTGTTTTTT	CASSSLAASAGELFF	-	15	TRBD2	TRBV6-1	TRBJ2-2
TGTGCCACCAGCAGGGGGGAAGGAGGGTTCGACGAGCAGTACTTC	CATSRGEGGFDEQYF	once	15	-	TRBV15	TRBJ2-7
TGTGCCAGCAGCCACGGGACAGGGCTTGGAAACACCATATATTTT	CASSHGTGLGNTIYF	-	15	TRBD1	TRBV5-6	TRBJ1-3
TGTGCCACCAGCGCCCGGTCCTATCCCGGCGGGAGGTTTTCTAGCACAGATACGCAGTATTTT	CATSARSYPGGRFSSTDTQYF	-	21	TRBD2	TRBV15	TRBJ2-3
TGTGCCAGCACCCCCCGTGGGAAACCCCTCCACTTT	CASTPRGKPLHF	-	12	-	TRBV2	TRBJ1-6
TGTGCCAGCAGCCAAGAGGAACGTCAGCCCCAGCATTTT	CASSQEERQPQHF	-	13	-	TRBV4-2	TRBJ1-5
TGTGCCAGCAGCGCGGGCTCCAGCTCCTACAATGAGCAGTTCTTC	CASSAGSSSYNEQFF	once	15	-	TRBV2	TRBJ2-1
TGTGCCAGCAGTGAATCGGGAAACACCATATATTTT	CASSESGNTIYF	once	12	-	TRBV2	TRBJ1-3
TGCAGTGCTGGCGAGGTTGGCTACACCTTC	CSAGEVGYTF	once	10	-	TRBV20-1	TRBJ1-2
TGCGCCAGCGGTCATGGTGAAAAACTGTTTTTT	CASGHGEKLFF	-	11	-	TRBV5-1	TRBJ1-4
TGTGCCAGCAGGGAGGGACACGCGACTTCCTACGAGCAGTACTTC	CASREGHATSYEQYF	-	15	-	TRBV28	TRBJ2-7